This TCR beta chain emerged from a study of T cell clonality in common variable immunodeficiency. General study results and limits: Compared with controls, CVID subjects had fewer shared TCRbeta clones.

The protocol was immunoSEQ multiplex PCR, while the TCRdb copy is restricted to in-frame clones and leaves out a portion. The specimen gives fewer than 75,000 clones without singletons; the ten biggest hold about 1.5%. This clone was seen ten or more times. The antigen remains unidentified. One end of the junction fails to match germline, which may point to a read error. Sequencing ends 3 residues short of the CDR3 end; the germline J gene provides the rest. Caucasian heritage predominated among both patients and controls. The CDR3 sequence is 12 residues long. In germline, CDR1 is DFQATT, CDR2 SNEGSKA (reference sequence).

V is TRBV20-1 and J is TRBJ1-2, with D uncertain. The sequence was obtained from a person between 18 and 75 years old in good health. Sequences were obtained from peripheral blood mononuclear cells. The CDR3 DNA, read in part, is TGCAGTGCTAGAGCCGGAAACTACGGC. Its protein product is CSARAGNYG. The entire CDR3 protein reads CSARAGNYGYTF.